The 13 T cell receptor beta chains presented below share a single source sample, sequenced in a study of blood T cells in healthy people across ages. Sample-barcoded 5' priming and a J-beta primer mix drove a second PCR of about 6 to 11 cycles. TCRdb recomputed calls from the 5' RACE reads with MiXCR, one row per CDR3 protein. The table has 1.5 million to 2 million distinct CDR3 sequences, roughly 27% seen once. The sample taken for sequencing was blood. Source of these receptors: a woman aged 25 to 39 in good health.

About this clonotype itself: The junction departs from the called germline gene at one end, perhaps through a read error. The chain carries TRBV12-3 or TRBV12-4 and TRBJ1-5; 8 nucleotides agree with TRBD1. The CDR3 is made up of 14 amino acids. CDR3 residues: CASSYDRGRQSQHF. The DNA for the CDR3 is TGTGCCAGCAGTTACGACAGGGGCCGTCAGTCCCAGCATTTT.

This clonotype has only a few counts. The V and J genes are TRBV7-9 and TRBJ2-5; TRBD2 matches 8 bases. With the DNA end fitting TRBJ2-7 better, the J assignment may be wrong. The V gene's germline CDR1 is SEHNR and CDR2 FQNEAQ (reference sequence). This CDR3 has 16 amino acids. The CDR3 coding sequence is TGTGCCAGCAGCTTAGAAGGCGGGGGGAAGTCCTACGAGCAGTACTTC. This translates into CASSLEGGGKSYEQYF.

The chain is built from TRBV15 and TRBJ2-1; D is tentatively TRBD1 or TRBD2 (5 bases each). This CDR3 has 14 residues. V was trimmed by 1 base and J by 8 bases, leaving 12 bases between them. The V gene's germline CDR1 is LNHNV and CDR2 YYDKDF (reference sequence). CDR3 in amino acids: CATSRGGSNHEQFF. CDR3 nucleotides: TGTGCCACCAGCAGAGGGGGGTCGAATCATGAGCAGTTCTTC.

The table lists this clonotype with a few counts. V and J are TRBV20-1 and TRBJ1-1; D not certain. Trimming removed 6 bases at V and 2 bases at J, with 7 bases between. The CDR3 length is 11 residues. The germline gives CDR1 DFQATT, CDR2 SNEGSKA (reference sequence). The CDR3 DNA reads TGCAGTGCCATCAGAAACACTGAAGCTTTCTTT. This encodes CSAIRNTEAFF.

The V and J genes are TRBV27 and TRBJ1-4; 11 nucleotides match TRBD1. The CDR3 has 14 residues. Germline CDR1 MNHEY, CDR2 SMNVEV (reference sequence). V was pared by 8 bases and J by 8 bases, with 7 bases of the junction left unmatched. CDR3 residues: CASSIGTGGEKLFF. In DNA form, the CDR3 reads TGTGCCAGCTCGATCGGGACAGGGGGGGAAAAACTGTTTTTT.

The genes are TRBV28 and TRBJ1-3; 7 nucleotides align to TRBD1. The CDR3 contains 17 residues. CDR1 is MDHEN and CDR2 is SYDVKM in the germline V gene. V gave up 3 bases and J gave up 0 bases; unmatched junction bases: 8. The CDR3 coding sequence is TGTGCCAGCAGTTTTCGAAACTACAGGGGCTCTGGAAACACCATATATTTT. Translating gives CASSFRNYRGSGNTIYF.

The chain uses TRBV5-1 and TRBJ2-1, with TRBD2 matching over 8 bases. This CDR3 contains 18 residues. With V trimmed by 4 bases and J by 6 bases, 18 bases remained unmatched. Germline loops: CDR1 SGHRS, CDR2 YFSETQ. CDR3 loop: CASSQKILTSEIVNEQFF. The CDR3, as DNA: TGCGCCAGCAGCCAGAAGATTTTGACTAGCGAGATCGTCAATGAGCAGTTCTTC.

The rearrangement uses TRBV20-1 and TRBJ1-1; D not certain. The CDR3 has 15 residues. The V end was cut by 6 bases, the J end by 3 bases, with 20 bases between. Germline V lookup: CDR1 DFQATT, CDR2 SNEGSKA (reference sequence). Here the CDR3 DNA reads TGCAGTGCCCCACCCGGTAGCGGATTTTACACTGAAGCTTTCTTT. Protein product: CSAPPGSGFYTEAFF.

The gene calls are TRBV15 and TRBJ2-7; tentative D call: TRBD2 (5 bases). V was pared by 6 bases and J by 6 bases, with 21 bases between. CDR3 length: 15 amino acids. CDR1 LNHNV and CDR2 YYDKDF come from the germline V gene (reference sequence). CDR3 sequence: CATSKNIGGDGEQYF. DNA of the CDR3: TGTGCCACCAGTAAAAACATTGGAGGAGACGGCGAGCAGTACTTC. The full variable domain, in which reference TRBV15 and TRBJ2-7 provide the parts outside the CDR3, is DAMVIQNPRYQVTQFGKPVTLSCSQTLNHNVMYWYQQKSSQAPKLLFHYYDKDFNNEADTPDNFQSRRPNTSFCFLDIRSPGLGDTAMYLCATSKNIGGDGEQYFGPGTRLTVT.

The chain employs TRBV3-1 and TRBJ2-1, with TRBD2 matching 7 bases. Germline assignment: CDR1 LGHDT and CDR2 YNNKEL (reference sequence). V was clipped by 2 bases and J by 1 base; unmatched bases: 5. The CDR3 loop spans 16 amino acids. The CDR3 loop reads CASSQPAGKSYNEQFF. As DNA, the CDR3 is TGTGCCAGCAGCCAACCAGCGGGGAAATCCTACAATGAGCAGTTCTTC.

V usage is TRBV3-1 and J usage is TRBJ2-4; a possible D gene is TRBD2 (5 bases). The DNA matches TRBJ2-7 better at its end, which makes the J call doubtful. In germline, CDR1 is LGHDT, CDR2 YNNKEL (reference sequence). This CDR3 has 15 residues. This CDR3 is CASSQQFGIPIEQYF. In DNA, the CDR3 is TGTGCCAGCAGCCAACAATTCGGGATCCCGATCGAGCAGTACTTC.

The chain recombines TRBV29-1 with TRBJ2-3; D remains ambiguous. Germline lookup yields CDR1 SQVTM and CDR2 ANQGSEA. The CDR3 has 16 residues. V dropped 1 base and J dropped 4 bases, with 18 bases sitting between them. The CDR3 protein is CSVEGASGEYSDTQYF. CDR3 sequence (DNA): TGCAGCGTTGAAGGGGCCTCCGGAGAATACTCAGATACGCAGTATTTT.

As concerns this clonotype: No conserved phenylalanine or tryptophan is present at the end of the CDR3, so a read error is the likely explanation. The CDR3 DNA follows: TGTGCCAGCAGTGAACTTCCTAGCGGGGGACAAGGGACCCAGTACTGC. Protein: CASSELPSGGQGTQYC. V gene TRBV2 combines with J gene TRBJ2-5; TRBD2 matches at 10 bases. Germline assignment: CDR1 SNHLY and CDR2 FYNNEI. CDR3 length: 16 residues.